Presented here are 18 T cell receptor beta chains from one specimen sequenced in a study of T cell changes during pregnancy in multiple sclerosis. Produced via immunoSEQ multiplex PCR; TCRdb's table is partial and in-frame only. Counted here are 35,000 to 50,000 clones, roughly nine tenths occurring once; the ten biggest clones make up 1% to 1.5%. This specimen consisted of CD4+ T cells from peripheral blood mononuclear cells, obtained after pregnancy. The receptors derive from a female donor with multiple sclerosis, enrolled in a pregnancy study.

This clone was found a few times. CDR3 amino acids: CASSEMGRNEKLFF. The CDR3, as DNA: TGTGCCAGCAGTGAAATGGGGCGAAATGAAAAACTGTTTTTT. The genes are TRBV2 and TRBJ1-4, with D possibly TRBD1 on 5 matching bases. The ends were cut back, 2 bases at V and 5 bases at J, with 9 bases in the middle. CDR3 size: 14 residues. Germline loops: CDR1 SNHLY, CDR2 FYNNEI.

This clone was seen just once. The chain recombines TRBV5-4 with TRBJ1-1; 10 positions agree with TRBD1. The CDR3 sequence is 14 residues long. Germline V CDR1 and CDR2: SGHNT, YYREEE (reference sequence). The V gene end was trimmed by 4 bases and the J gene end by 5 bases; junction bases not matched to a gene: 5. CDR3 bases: TGTGCCAGCAGCAAGGGACAGGGGAGGACTGAAGCTTTCTTT. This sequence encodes CASSKGQGRTEAFF.

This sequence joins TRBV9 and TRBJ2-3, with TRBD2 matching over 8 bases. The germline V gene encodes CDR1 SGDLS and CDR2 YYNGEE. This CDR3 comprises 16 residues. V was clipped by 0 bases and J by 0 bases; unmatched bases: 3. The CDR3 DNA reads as TGTGCCAGCAGCGTAGGGGGGACTAGGAGCACAGATACGCAGTATTTT. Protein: CASSVGGTRSTDTQYF.

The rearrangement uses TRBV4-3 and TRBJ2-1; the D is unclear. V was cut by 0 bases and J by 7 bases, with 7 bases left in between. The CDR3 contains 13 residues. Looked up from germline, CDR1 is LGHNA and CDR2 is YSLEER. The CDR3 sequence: CASSQELGNEQFF. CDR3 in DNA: TGCGCCAGCAGCCAAGAGCTAGGAAATGAGCAGTTCTTC.

The CDR3 region is CASSADVGLYEQYF. CDR3 in DNA: TGCGCCAGCAGCGCCGACGTGGGGCTCTACGAGCAGTACTTC. J is TRBJ2-7 and V is TRBV10-1, with D possibly being TRBD1 (5 bases). This CDR3 region has 14 residues. Germline assignment: CDR1 WNHNN and CDR2 SYGVQD (reference sequence). V was pared by 6 bases and J by 3 bases, with 15 bases between.

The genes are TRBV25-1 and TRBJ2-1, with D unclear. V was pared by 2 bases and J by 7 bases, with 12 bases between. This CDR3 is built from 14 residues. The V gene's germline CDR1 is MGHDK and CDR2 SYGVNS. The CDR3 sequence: CASSEPDQRNEQFF. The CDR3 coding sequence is TGTGCCAGCAGTGAACCAGACCAGCGTAATGAGCAGTTCTTC.

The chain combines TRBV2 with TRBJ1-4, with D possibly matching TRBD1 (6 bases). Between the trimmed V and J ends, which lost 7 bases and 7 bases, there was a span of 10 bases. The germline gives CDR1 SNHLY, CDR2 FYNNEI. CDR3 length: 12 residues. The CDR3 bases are TGTGCCAGCATGGGCAGGGGTGAAAAACTGTTTTTT. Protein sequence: CASMGRGEKLFF.

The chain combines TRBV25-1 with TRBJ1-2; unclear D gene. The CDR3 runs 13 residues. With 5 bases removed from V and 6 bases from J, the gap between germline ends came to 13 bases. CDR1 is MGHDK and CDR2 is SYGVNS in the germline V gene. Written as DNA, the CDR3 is TGTGCCAGCAGTTCTCAAGCGGGTGATGGCTACACCTTC. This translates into CASSSQAGDGYTF.

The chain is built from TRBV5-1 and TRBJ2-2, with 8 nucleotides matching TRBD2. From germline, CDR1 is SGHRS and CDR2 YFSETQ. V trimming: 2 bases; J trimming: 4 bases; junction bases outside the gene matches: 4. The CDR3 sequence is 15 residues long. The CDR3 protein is CASSLTTSATGELFF. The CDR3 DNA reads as TGCGCCAGCAGCTTAACGACTAGCGCCACCGGGGAGCTGTTTTTT.

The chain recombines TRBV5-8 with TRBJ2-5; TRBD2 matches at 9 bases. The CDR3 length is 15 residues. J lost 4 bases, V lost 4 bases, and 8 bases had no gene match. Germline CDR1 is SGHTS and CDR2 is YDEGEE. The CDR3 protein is CASSAGEAGGETQYF. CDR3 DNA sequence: TGTGCCAGCAGCGCTGGGGAAGCGGGAGGAGAGACCCAGTACTTC.

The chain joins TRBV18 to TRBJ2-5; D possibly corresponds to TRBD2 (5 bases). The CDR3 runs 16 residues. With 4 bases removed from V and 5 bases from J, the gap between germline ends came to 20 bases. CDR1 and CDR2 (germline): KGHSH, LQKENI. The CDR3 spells CASSQPSLVVTETQYF. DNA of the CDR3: TGTGCCAGCTCACAACCTAGCTTAGTGGTAACCGAGACCCAGTACTTC.

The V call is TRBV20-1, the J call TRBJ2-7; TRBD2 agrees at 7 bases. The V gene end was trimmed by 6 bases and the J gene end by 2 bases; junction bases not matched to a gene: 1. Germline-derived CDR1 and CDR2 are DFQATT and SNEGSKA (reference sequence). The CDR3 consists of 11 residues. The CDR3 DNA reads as TGCAGTGCGGCGGGAGCCTACGAGCAGTACTTC. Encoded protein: CSAAGAYEQYF.

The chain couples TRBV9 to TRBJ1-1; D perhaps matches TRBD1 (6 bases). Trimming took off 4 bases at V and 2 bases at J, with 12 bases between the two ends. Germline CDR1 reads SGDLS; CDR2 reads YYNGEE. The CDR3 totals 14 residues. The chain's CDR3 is CASSPRGGNTEAFF. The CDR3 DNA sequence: TGTGCCAGCAGCCCTAGAGGGGGTAACACTGAAGCTTTCTTT.

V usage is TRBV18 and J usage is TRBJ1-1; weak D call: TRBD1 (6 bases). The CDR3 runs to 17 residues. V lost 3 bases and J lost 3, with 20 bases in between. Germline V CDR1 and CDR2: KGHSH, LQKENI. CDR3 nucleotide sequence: TGTGCCAGCTCACCGGGAGGGACAAACTTTGATGACACTGAAGCTTTCTTT. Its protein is CASSPGGTNFDDTEAFF. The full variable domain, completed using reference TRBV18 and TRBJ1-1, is NAGVMQNPRHLVRRRGQEARLRCSPMKGHSHVYWYRQLPEEGLKFMVYLQKENIIDESGMPKERFSAEFPKEGPSILRIQQVVRGDSAAYFCASSPGGTNFDDTEAFFGQGTRLTVV.

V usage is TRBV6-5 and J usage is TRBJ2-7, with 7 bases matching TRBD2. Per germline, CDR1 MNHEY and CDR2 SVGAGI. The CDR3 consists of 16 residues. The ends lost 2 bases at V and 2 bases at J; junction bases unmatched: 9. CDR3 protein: CASSYGPLGGAYEQYF. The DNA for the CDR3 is TGTGCCAGCAGTTACGGACCGTTGGGGGGGGCCTACGAGCAGTACTTC.

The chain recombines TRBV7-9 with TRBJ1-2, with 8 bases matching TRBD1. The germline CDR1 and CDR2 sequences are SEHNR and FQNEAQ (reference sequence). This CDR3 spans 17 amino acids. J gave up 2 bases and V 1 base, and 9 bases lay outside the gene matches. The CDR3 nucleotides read TGTGCCAGCAGCTTAGAAGGGGCAGGGGGCGCGAACTATGGCTACACCTTC. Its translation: CASSLEGAGGANYGYTF.

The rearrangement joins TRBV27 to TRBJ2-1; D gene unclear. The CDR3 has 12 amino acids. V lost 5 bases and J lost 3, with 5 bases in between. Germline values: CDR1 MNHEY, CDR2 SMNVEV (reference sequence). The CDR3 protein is CASSPRYNEQFF. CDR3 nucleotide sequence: TGTGCCAGCAGTCCCCGCTACAATGAGCAGTTCTTC.

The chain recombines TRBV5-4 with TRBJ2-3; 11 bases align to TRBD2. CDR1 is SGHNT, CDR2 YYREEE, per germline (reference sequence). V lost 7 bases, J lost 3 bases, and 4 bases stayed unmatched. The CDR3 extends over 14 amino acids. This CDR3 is CASGVAGGTDTQYF. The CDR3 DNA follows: TGTGCCAGCGGCGTAGCGGGAGGGACAGATACGCAGTATTTT.